Below are 23 T cell receptor beta chains sequenced from a single sample in a study of blood T cells in healthy people across ages. A sample-barcoded 5' primer and a J-beta primer mix were used in a second PCR of roughly 6 to 11 cycles. TCRdb passed the 5' RACE reads through MiXCR, listing each CDR3 protein once. This table holds around 1,000,000 distinct CDR3 sequences, under 40% found once. The sample comprised blood. The source of these receptors is a man between 18 and 29 years old in good health.

The chain couples TRBV7-2 to TRBJ2-1; possibly TRBD1 for D (6 bases). The CDR3 covers 14 residues. V was clipped by 9 bases and J by 9 bases, with 21 bases between them. The germline V gene encodes CDR1 SGHTA and CDR2 FQGNSA. The DNA of the CDR3 is TGTGCCAGTAAAAAGGACAGCAAGATACCTGAGCAGTTCTTC. Translated, it gives CASKKDSKIPEQFF. Filled out from reference TRBV7-2 and TRBJ2-1, the complete variable domain reads GAGVSQSPSNKVTEKGKDVELRCDPISGHTALYWYRQSLGQGLEFLIYFQGNSAPDKSGLPSDRFSAERTGGSVSTLTIQRTQQEDSAVYLCASKKDSKIPEQFFGPGTRLTVL.

The chain employs TRBV20-1 and TRBJ2-7, with 7 bases that match TRBD1. Germline CDR1 is DFQATT and CDR2 is SNEGSKA (reference sequence). The CDR3 is 13 amino acids. V shed 4 bases and J 4 bases; nucleotides not matched to a gene: 7. CDR3 amino acids: CSAKTGFGYEQYF. As DNA, the CDR3 is TGCAGTGCTAAGACAGGGTTTGGTTACGAGCAGTACTTC.

The rearrangement links TRBV5-1 to TRBJ1-1; 7 nucleotides line up with TRBD1. Germline V gives CDR1 SGHRS, CDR2 YFSETQ. Trimming cost V 7 bases and J 5 bases; bases outside gene matches: 8. This CDR3 comprises 13 residues. CDR3 region: CASWDSQGTEAFF. CDR3 sequence (DNA): TGCGCCAGCTGGGACAGCCAGGGAACTGAAGCTTTCTTT. Drawing the rest from reference TRBV5-1 and TRBJ1-1, the complete variable domain is KAGVTQTPRYLIKTRGQQVTLSCSPISGHRSVSWYQQTPGQGLQFLFEYFSETQRNKGNFPGRFSGRQFSNSRSEMNVSTLELGDSALYLCASWDSQGTEAFFGQGTRLTVV.

This clonotype turned up a few times. J is TRBJ2-5 and V is TRBV5-1, with TRBD1 identical over 7 bases. The CDR3 runs to 15 residues. CDR1 is SGHRS and CDR2 is YFSETQ in the germline V gene. J lost 1 base, V lost 4 bases, and 7 bases had no gene match. The CDR3 loop reads CASSPGTDIQETQYF. The CDR3 DNA follows: TGCGCCAGCAGCCCCGGGACAGATATCCAAGAGACCCAGTACTTC.

This clonotype was recorded a few times. The chain joins TRBV7-9 to TRBJ1-1; maybe TRBD1 (6 bases). The germline V gene encodes CDR1 SEHNR and CDR2 FQNEAQ (reference sequence). This CDR3 spans 16 amino acids. The germline V and J ends were trimmed by 5 bases and 5 bases, with 21 bases remaining between them. The chain's CDR3 is CASSPLGGSGGTEAFF. The CDR3 DNA sequence: TGTGCCAGCAGCCCATTGGGGGGCAGTGGGGGGACTGAAGCTTTCTTT.

The V and J genes are TRBV7-2 and TRBJ1-5; the match to TRBD1 covers 9 bases. J gave up 2 bases and V 2 bases, and 13 bases lay outside the gene matches. This CDR3 has 19 amino acids. Germline V CDR1 and CDR2: SGHTA, FQGNSA. CDR3 loop: CASSLRGQGTSLGNQPQHF. CDR3 nucleotides: TGTGCCAGCAGCTTAAGGGGACAGGGAACGAGTCTAGGCAATCAGCCCCAGCATTTT.

J is TRBJ2-4 and V is TRBV28; D is possibly TRBD2 (5 bases). CDR3 length: 13 residues. V was cut by 6 bases and J by 9 bases, with 15 bases left in between. Germline V CDR1 and CDR2: MDHEN, SYDVKM. The CDR3, as DNA: TGTGCCAGCAGCTTGGGCCTGAGGGCCATTCAGTACTTC. Amino acids: CASSLGLRAIQYF.

This clonotype was seen once. This chain links TRBV3-1 with TRBJ1-6; 7 bases match TRBD1. V was clipped by 2 bases and J by 0 bases; unmatched bases: 10. Germline V gene data show CDR1 as LGHDT and CDR2 as YNNKEL (reference sequence). The CDR3 sequence is 19 residues long. CDR3 sequence reads: CASSQTKEQGFSYNSPLHF. CDR3 bases: TGTGCCAGCAGCCAAACGAAGGAACAGGGGTTCTCCTATAATTCACCCCTCCACTTT.

The table lists this clonotype with a few counts. The chain carries TRBV27 and TRBJ1-4; D is undetermined. The CDR3 has 14 residues. Trimming took 3 bases from V and 3 from J, leaving 8 bases between them. Looked up from germline, CDR1 is MNHEY and CDR2 is SMNVEV (reference sequence). CDR3 amino acids: CASSFRPSNEKLFF. The DNA of the CDR3 is TGTGCCAGCAGTTTCCGACCTTCTAATGAAAAACTGTTTTTT. Complete variable domain (other parts from reference TRBV27 and TRBJ1-4): EAQVTQNPRYLITVTGKKLTVTCSQNMNHEYMSWYRQDPGLGLRQIYYSMNVEVTDKGDVPEGYKVSRKEKRNFPLILESPSPNQTSLYFCASSFRPSNEKLFFGSGTQLSVL.

This clonotype occurred many times. The chain carries TRBV29-1 and TRBJ2-1, with 9 bases matching TRBD1. CDR3 length equals 15 residues. Germline V lookup: CDR1 SQVTM, CDR2 ANQGSEA. V gave up 5 bases and J gave up 2 bases; unmatched junction bases: 7. The CDR3 DNA is TGCAGCGTTCCTAGGGGACAGGGAACCTACAATGAGCAGTTCTTC. Translation gives CSVPRGQGTYNEQFF.

V and J are TRBV12-3 or TRBV12-4 and TRBJ1-2, with D possibly matching TRBD1 (6 bases). The CDR3 is 13 amino acids. V lost 3 bases and J lost 6, with 11 bases in between. The CDR3 DNA reads as TGTGCCAGCAGTTTCGCGGCAGGGGATGGCTACACCTTC. It translates to CASSFAAGDGYTF.

The chain has TRBV5-1 and TRBJ1-4; D call uncertain. The CDR3 length is 15 residues. V lost 0 bases, J lost 5 bases, and 11 bases lay in between. Germline V gene sequence: CDR1 SGHRS, CDR2 YFSETQ. The CDR3 loop reads CASSLGVNPNEKLFF. CDR3 bases: TGCGCCAGCAGCTTGGGGGTGAACCCCAATGAAAAACTGTTTTTT. Supplemented by reference TRBV5-1 and TRBJ1-4, the full variable domain reads KAGVTQTPRYLIKTRGQQVTLSCSPISGHRSVSWYQQTPGQGLQFLFEYFSETQRNKGNFPGRFSGRQFSNSRSEMNVSTLELGDSALYLCASSLGVNPNEKLFFGSGTQLSVL.

The chain joins TRBV11-1 to TRBJ1-1; the D is unclear. Germline CDR1 reads SGHAT; CDR2 reads FQDESV (reference sequence). The CDR3 contains 16 residues. V shed 4 bases and J shed 0 bases, with 15 bases lying between them. The CDR3 sequence is CASSSYLDMLNTEAFF. CDR3 nucleotides: TGTGCCAGCAGCTCTTATCTCGACATGCTGAACACTGAAGCTTTCTTT.

This clonotype occurred a few times. The gene calls are TRBV12-3 or TRBV12-4 and TRBJ1-6, with 8 nucleotides matching TRBD1. Germline trimming cut 8 bases from V and 5 bases from J; bases unmatched to any gene: 2. The CDR3 has 13 amino acids. The CDR3 protein is CASGTGDNSPLHF. CDR3 DNA sequence: TGTGCCAGCGGGACAGGAGATAATTCACCCCTCCACTTT.

There are many counts of this clonotype. The chain combines TRBV6-6 with TRBJ1-5, with unresolved D. Trimming removed 0 bases from V and 0 bases from J, with 3 bases in between. This CDR3 comprises 14 residues. CDR1 and CDR2 from the germline V gene are MNHNY and SVGAGI (reference sequence). The CDR3 loop is CASSYSGSNQPQHF. CDR3 sequence (DNA): TGTGCCAGCAGTTACTCAGGTAGCAATCAGCCCCAGCATTTT.

This clonotype turned up a few times. V usage is TRBV7-9 and J usage is TRBJ2-7, with D tentatively TRBD1 or TRBD2 (5 bases each). The V end lost 3 bases, the J end lost 4 bases, and 16 bases lay between the germline ends. The CDR3 covers 15 residues. In germline, CDR1 is SEHNR, CDR2 FQNEAQ (reference sequence). The CDR3 protein is CASSFGDGFKYEQYF. CDR3 in DNA: TGTGCCAGCAGCTTCGGGGACGGTTTCAAGTACGAGCAGTACTTC.

The chain joins TRBV9 to TRBJ1-5; TRBD1 matches at 8 bases. Germline values: CDR1 SGDLS, CDR2 YYNGEE. The ends lost 4 bases at V and 4 bases at J; junction bases unmatched: 4. The CDR3 covers 14 residues. In DNA, the CDR3 is TGTGCCAGCAGCAATGGACAGGGAAATCAGCCCCAGCATTTT. Its translation: CASSNGQGNQPQHF.

The chain couples TRBV12-3 or TRBV12-4 to TRBJ2-5, with 11 bases matching TRBD2. This CDR3 is 17 amino acids long. The J segment lost 11 bases and the V segment lost 6 bases, leaving 20 bases of the junction unmatched. The CDR3: CASSYRALAGGDNEQYF. DNA for the CDR3: TGTGCCAGCAGCTATCGAGCCTTAGCGGGGGGGGACAATGAGCAGTACTTC.

This clonotype was observed a handful of times. The chain has TRBV2 and TRBJ2-5, with D uncertain. Germline assignment: CDR1 SNHLY and CDR2 FYNNEI. The CDR3 has 18 amino acids. The V end was cut by 6 bases, the J end by 0 bases, with 23 bases between. The CDR3 region is CASRTFGLGPQYQETQYF. In DNA, the CDR3 is TGTGCCAGCAGGACCTTCGGGCTCGGGCCCCAGTACCAAGAGACCCAGTACTTC. Supplemented by reference TRBV2 and TRBJ2-5, the full variable domain reads EPEVTQTPSHQVTQMGQEVILRCVPISNHLYFYWYRQILGQKVEFLVSFYNNEISEKSEIFDDQFSVERPDGSNFTLKIRSTKLEDSAMYFCASRTFGLGPQYQETQYFGPGTRLLVL.

The J gene is TRBJ2-5, the V gene TRBV12-3 or TRBV12-4; D is unresolved. The DNA end lines up better with TRBJ2-7; the J call may be wrong. The CDR3 has 14 amino acids. The CDR3 loop is CASSVTGPTAEQYF. The CDR3 nucleotides read TGTGCCAGCAGTGTGACGGGCCCTACCGCCGAGCAGTACTTC.

The gene calls are TRBV12-3 or TRBV12-4 and TRBJ1-5; D is uncertain. CDR3 size: 13 residues. V was trimmed by 3 bases and J by 3 bases, leaving 6 bases between them. CDR3 nucleotide sequence: TGTGCCAGCAGTTTGACATTCAATCAGCCCCAGCATTTT. This sequence encodes CASSLTFNQPQHF.

This sequence joins TRBV21-1 and TRBJ1-2. TRBV21-1 is shown as a pseudogene. The CDR3 loop spans 11 amino acids. The CDR3 DNA reads TGTGCCAGCAGGATGACGGGTGGCTACACCTTC. Translating it yields CASRMTGGYTF.

This chain joins TRBV27 and TRBJ2-1, with 13 bases aligning to TRBD2. V was pared by 2 bases and J by 0 bases, with 7 bases of the junction left unmatched. The CDR3 is 19 amino acids. Germline V gene data show CDR1 as MNHEY and CDR2 as SMNVEV (reference sequence). CDR3 nucleotide sequence: TGTGCCAGCAGTTTAGTAGGGACTAGCGGGGAACCCTCCTACAATGAGCAGTTCTTC. The encoded protein is CASSLVGTSGEPSYNEQFF.